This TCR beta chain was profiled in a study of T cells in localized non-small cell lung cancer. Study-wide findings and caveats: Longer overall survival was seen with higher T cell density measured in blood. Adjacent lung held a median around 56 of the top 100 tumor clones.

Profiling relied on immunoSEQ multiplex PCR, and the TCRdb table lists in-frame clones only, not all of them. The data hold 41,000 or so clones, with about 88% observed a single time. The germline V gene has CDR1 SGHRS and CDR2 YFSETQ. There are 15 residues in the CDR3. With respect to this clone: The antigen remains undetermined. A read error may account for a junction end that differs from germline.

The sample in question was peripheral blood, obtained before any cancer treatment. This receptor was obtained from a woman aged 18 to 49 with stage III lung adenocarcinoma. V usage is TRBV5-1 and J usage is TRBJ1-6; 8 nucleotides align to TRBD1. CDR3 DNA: TGTGCCAGCAGCTTGGCGACAGGGGTAAATTCACCCCTCCACTTT. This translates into CASSLATGVNSPLHF. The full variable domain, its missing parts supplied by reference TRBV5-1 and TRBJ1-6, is KAGVTQTPRYLIKTRGQQVTLSCSPISGHRSVSWYQQTPGQGLQFLFEYFSETQRNKGNFPGRFSGRQFSNSRSEMNVSTLELGDSALYLCASSLATGVNSPLHFGNGTRLTVT.